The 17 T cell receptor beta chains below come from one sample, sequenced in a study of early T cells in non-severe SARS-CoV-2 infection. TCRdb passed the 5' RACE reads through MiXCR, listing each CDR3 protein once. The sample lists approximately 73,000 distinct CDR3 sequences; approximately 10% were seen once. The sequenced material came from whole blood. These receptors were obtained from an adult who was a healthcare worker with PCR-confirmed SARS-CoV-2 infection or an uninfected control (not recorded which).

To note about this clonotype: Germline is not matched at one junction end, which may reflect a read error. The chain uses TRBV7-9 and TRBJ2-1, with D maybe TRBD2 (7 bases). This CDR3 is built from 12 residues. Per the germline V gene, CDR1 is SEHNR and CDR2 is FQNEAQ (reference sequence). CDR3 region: CASSLAEEGGPF. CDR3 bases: TGTGCCAGCAGCTTAGCTGAAGAGGGGGGGCCCTTC.

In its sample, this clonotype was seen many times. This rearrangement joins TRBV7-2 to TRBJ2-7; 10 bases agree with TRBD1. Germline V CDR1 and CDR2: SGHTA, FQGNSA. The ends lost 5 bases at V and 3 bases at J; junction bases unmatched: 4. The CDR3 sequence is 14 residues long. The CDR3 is CASSPWTGGYEQYF. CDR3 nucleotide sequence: TGTGCCAGCAGCCCATGGACAGGGGGCTACGAGCAGTACTTC.

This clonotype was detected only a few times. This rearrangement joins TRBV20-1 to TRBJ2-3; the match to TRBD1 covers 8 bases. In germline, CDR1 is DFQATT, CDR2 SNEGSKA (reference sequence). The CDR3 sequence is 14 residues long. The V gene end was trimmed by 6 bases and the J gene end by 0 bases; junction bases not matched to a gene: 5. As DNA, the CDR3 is TGCAGTGCCTACGGACAGGGCAGCACAGATACGCAGTATTTT. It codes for CSAYGQGSTDTQYF.

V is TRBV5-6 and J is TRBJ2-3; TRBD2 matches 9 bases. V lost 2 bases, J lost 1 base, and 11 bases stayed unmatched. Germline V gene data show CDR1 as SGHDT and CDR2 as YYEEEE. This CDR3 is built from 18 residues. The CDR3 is CASSFLVSAGGRTDTQYF. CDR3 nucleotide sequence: TGTGCCAGCAGCTTTCTCGTTTCAGCGGGGGGACGCACAGATACGCAGTATTTT.

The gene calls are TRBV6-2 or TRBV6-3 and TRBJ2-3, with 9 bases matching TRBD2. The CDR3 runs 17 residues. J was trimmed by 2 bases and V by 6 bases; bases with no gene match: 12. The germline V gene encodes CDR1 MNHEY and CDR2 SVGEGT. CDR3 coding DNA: TGTGCCAGCAGAACCGCGCCAGCGGGGGGAACCACAGATACGCAGTATTTT. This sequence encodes CASRTAPAGGTTDTQYF.

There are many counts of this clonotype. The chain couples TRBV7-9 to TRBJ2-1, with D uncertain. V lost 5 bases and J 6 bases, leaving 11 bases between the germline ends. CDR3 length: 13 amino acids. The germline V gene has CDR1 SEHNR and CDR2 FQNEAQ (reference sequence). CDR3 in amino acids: CASSPLTINEQFF. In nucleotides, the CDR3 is TGTGCCAGCAGCCCTCTAACTATCAATGAGCAGTTCTTC.

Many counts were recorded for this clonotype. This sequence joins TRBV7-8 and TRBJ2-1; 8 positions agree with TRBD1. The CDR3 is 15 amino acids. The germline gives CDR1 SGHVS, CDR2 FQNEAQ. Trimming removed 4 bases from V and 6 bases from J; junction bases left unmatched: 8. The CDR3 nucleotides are TGTGCCAGCAGCTCGCAGGGGGCGGTTTCCAATGAGCAGTTCTTC. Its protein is CASSSQGAVSNEQFF.

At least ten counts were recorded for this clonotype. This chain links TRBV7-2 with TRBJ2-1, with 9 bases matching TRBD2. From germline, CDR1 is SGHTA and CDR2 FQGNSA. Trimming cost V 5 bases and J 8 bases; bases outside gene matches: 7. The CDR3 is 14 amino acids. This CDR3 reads CASSVAGGPDEQFF. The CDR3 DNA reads TGTGCCAGCAGCGTGGCGGGGGGGCCGGATGAGCAGTTCTTC.

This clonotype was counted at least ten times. The DNA for the CDR3 is TGCAGCGTAGGACTGAACACTGAAGCTTTCTTT. Translated: CSVGLNTEAFF. V is TRBV29-1 and J is TRBJ1-1, with D uncertain. Trimming took off 6 bases at V and 0 bases at J, with 5 bases between the two ends. From germline, CDR1 is SQVTM and CDR2 ANQGSEA. This CDR3 has 11 residues.

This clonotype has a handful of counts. The DNA for the CDR3 is TGTGCCAGCAGCTCTACGGGACAGGGTCACTACGAGCAGTACTTC. Translation gives CASSSTGQGHYEQYF. The chain recombines TRBV7-9 with TRBJ2-7; TRBD1 agrees at 9 bases. CDR3 length: 15 amino acids. J gave up 3 bases and V 4 bases, and 7 bases lay outside the gene matches. Germline V gene data show CDR1 as SEHNR and CDR2 as FQNEAQ (reference sequence).

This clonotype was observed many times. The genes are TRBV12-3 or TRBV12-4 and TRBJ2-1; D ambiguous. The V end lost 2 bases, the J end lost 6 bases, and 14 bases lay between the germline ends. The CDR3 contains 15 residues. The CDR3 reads CASSLRINEFNEQFF. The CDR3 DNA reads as TGTGCCAGCAGTTTAAGGATTAACGAATTCAATGAGCAGTTCTTC.

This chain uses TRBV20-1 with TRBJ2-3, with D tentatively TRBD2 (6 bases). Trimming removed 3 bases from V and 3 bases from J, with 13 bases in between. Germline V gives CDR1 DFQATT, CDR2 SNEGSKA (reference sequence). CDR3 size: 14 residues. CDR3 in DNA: TGCAGTGCTAGTGCGGCAGGGAGGACAGATACGCAGTATTTT. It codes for CSASAAGRTDTQYF.

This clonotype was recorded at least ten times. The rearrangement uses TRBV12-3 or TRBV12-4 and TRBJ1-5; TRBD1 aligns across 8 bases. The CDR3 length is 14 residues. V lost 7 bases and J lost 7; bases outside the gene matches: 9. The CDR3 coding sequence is TGTGCCAGCACCCGACAGGGGCTTGGACAGCCCCAGCATTTT. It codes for CASTRQGLGQPQHF.

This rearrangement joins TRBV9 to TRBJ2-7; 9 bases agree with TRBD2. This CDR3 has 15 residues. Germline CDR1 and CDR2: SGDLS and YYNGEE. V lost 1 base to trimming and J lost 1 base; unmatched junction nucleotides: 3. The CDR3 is CASSVLAGQSYEQYF. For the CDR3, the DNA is TGTGCCAGCAGCGTACTAGCGGGACAGTCCTACGAGCAGTACTTC.

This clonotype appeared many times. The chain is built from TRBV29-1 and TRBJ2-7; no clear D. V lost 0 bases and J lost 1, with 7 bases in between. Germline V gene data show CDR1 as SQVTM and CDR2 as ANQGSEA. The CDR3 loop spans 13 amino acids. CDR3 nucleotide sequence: TGCAGCGTTGAAGATCCCAGGTCCTACGAGCAGTACTTC. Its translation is CSVEDPRSYEQYF.

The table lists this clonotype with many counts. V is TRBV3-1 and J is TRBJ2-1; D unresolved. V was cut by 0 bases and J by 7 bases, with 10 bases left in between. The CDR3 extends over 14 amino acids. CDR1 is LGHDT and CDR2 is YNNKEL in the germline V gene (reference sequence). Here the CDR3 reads CASSQDLPDNEQFF. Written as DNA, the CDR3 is TGTGCCAGCAGCCAAGATCTTCCTGATAATGAGCAGTTCTTC.

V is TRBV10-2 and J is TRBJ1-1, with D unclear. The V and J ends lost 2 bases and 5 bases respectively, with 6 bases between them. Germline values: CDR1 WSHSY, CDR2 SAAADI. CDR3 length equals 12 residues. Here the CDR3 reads CASSEIRTEAFF. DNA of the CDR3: TGCGCCAGCAGTGAGATTCGGACTGAAGCTTTCTTT.